This TCR beta chain was documented in a study of response to subunit inactivated influenza vaccine. Regarding the study as a whole: Authors proposed each seasonal influenza vaccination draws in few new T cells.

MiXCR, applied by TCRdb to the RT-PCR reads, yields one record per CDR3 protein. The table records roughly 700,000 distinct CDR3 sequences, approximately 14% of them present only once. To note about this clonotype: What it binds is not known.

Material: PBMCs from blood, obtained approximately 13 days after vaccination. The origin of this receptor is a man aged 45 to 65 who received an inactivated influenza vaccine.

The CDR3 is CATSRDRLGNSSGNTIYF. CDR3 nucleotides: TGTGCCACCAGCAGAGATAGGCTAGGGAACAGCTCTGGAAACACCATATATTTT. The chain joins TRBV15 to TRBJ1-3; D is ambiguous. V lost 0 bases to trimming and J lost 0 bases, with 15 bases between them. Germline lookup yields CDR1 LNHNV and CDR2 YYDKDF (reference sequence). This CDR3 spans 18 amino acids.